What follows describes a single T cell receptor (beta chain). What it binds is unknown. The sample comes from a study of blood T cells in healthy people across ages. The overall study: Through template switching, about one barcoded beta molecule was captured per two T cells, as measured in model experiments.

Sample-barcoded 5' priming and a J-beta primer mix drove a second PCR of roughly 6 to 12 cycles. TCRdb passed the 5' RACE reads through MiXCR, listing each CDR3 protein once. Among about 680,000 distinct CDR3 sequences listed, around 48% were seen once. The CDR3 loop spans 15 amino acids. The germline V gene has CDR1 LGHDT and CDR2 YNNKEL (reference sequence). Between the trimmed V and J ends, which lost 3 bases and 7 bases, there was a span of 15 bases. Findings and limits, study-wide: Versus aged donors, long-lived donors had higher diversity and more naive CD4+ cells.

The V and J genes are TRBV3-1 and TRBJ2-2, with D tentatively TRBD2 (6 bases). The origin of this receptor is a woman aged 60-70 years in good health. Sequenced sample: blood. The chain's CDR3 is CASSHGGGSGGELFF. Here the CDR3 DNA reads TGTGCCAGCAGCCACGGGGGAGGTTCTGGCGGGGAGCTGTTTTTT.